This T cell receptor beta chain was identified in a study of blood T cell repertoires in COVID-19. The assay was immunoSEQ multiplex PCR, and TCRdb's table has in-frame clones only and misses some. This sample has fewer than 85,000 clones; around 72% occur once, and the top ten carry 2% to 3%. Sequencing was performed on peripheral blood. The receptor's source is a human donor with acute or convalescent COVID-19. The donor label of this sample is uncertain.

This CDR3 is CASNWGPGELFF. The DNA for the CDR3 is TGTGCCAGCAATTGGGGGCCTGGGGAGCTGTTTTTT. V and J are TRBV2 and TRBJ2-2; TRBD1 might be the D (6 bases). CDR1 and CDR2 (germline): SNHLY, FYNNEI. Trimming cost V 7 bases and J 8 bases, with 11 bases left between them. The CDR3 extends over 12 amino acids. Based on the CDR3 plus reference TRBV2 and TRBJ2-2, the full variable domain is EPEVTQTPSHQVTQMGQEVILRCVPISNHLYFYWYRQILGQKVEFLVSFYNNEISEKSEIFDDQFSVERPDGSNFTLKIRSTKLEDSAMYFCASNWGPGELFFGEGSRLTVL.